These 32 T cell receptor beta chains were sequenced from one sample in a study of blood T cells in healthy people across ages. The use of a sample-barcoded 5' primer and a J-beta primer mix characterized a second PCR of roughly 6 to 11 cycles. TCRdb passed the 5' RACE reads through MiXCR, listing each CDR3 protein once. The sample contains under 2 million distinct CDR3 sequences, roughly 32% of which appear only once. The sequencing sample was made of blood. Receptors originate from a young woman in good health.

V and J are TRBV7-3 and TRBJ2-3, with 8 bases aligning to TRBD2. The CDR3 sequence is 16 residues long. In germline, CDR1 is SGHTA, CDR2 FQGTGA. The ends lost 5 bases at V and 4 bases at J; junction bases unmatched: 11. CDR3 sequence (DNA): TGTGCCAGCAGCCCCGTTAGCGGGATGGGAGCAGATACGCAGTATTTT. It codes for CASSPVSGMGADTQYF.

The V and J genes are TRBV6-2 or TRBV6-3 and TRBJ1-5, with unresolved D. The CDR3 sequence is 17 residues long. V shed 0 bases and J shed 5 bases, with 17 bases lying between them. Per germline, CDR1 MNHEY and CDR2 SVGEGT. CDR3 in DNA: TGTGCCAGCAGTTACTCGGAAAGAGGTAGCGGAGATCAGCCCCAGCATTTT. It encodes CASSYSERGSGDQPQHF.

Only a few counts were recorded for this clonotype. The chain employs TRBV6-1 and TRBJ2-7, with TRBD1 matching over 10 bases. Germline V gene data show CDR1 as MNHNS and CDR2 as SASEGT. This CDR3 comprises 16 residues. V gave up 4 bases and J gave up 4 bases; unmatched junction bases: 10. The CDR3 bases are TGTGCCAGCAGTGTCGTGAGGGGACAGGGGCTTTACGAGCAGTACTTC. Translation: CASSVVRGQGLYEQYF.

CDR3 DNA: TGCGCCAGCAGCCAACTCTTCAGCGGGGAGCTGTTTTTT. Its protein product is CASSQLFSGELFF. The chain recombines TRBV4-1 with TRBJ2-2; the D is unclear. The germline gives CDR1 MGHRA, CDR2 YSYEKL. V was shortened by 2 bases and J by 7 bases, with 8 bases between the two germline ends. There are 13 residues in the CDR3.

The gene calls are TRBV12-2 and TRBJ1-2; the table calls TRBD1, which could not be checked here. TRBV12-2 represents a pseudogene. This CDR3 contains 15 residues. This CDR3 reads CASRSKGAMDYGYTF. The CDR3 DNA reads TGTGCAAGTCGCAGTAAGGGGGCGATGGACTATGGCTACACCTTC.

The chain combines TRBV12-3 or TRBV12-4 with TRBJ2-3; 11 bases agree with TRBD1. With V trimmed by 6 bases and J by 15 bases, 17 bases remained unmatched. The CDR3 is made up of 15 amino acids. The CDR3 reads CASRGDRGRPDMEYF. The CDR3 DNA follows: TGTGCCAGCAGAGGGGACAGGGGGAGACCAGATATGGAATATTTT.

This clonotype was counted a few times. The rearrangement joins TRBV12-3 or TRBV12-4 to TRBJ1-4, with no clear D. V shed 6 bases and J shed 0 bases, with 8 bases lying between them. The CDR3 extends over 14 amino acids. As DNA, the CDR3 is TGTGCCAGCAGGTCAATCGCAACTAATGAAAAACTGTTTTTT. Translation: CASRSIATNEKLFF.

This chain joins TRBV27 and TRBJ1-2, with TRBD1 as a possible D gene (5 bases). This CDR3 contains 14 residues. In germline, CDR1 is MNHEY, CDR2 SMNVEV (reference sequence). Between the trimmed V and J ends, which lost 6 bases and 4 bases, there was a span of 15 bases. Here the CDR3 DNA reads TGTGCCAGCAGGGCTCCGGGCGGGGGCTATGGCTACACCTTC. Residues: CASRAPGGGYGYTF.

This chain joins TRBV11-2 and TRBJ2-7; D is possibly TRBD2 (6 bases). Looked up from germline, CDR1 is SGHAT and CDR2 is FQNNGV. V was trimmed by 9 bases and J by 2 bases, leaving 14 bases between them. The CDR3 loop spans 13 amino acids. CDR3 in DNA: TGTGCCAGTGGGGGGAATCGGGCCTACGAGCAGTACTTC. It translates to CASGGNRAYEQYF. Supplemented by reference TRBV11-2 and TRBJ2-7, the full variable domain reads EAGVAQSPRYKIIEKRQSVAFWCNPISGHATLYWYQQILGQGPKLLIQFQNNGVVDDSQLPKDRFSAERLKGVDSTLKIQPAKLEDSAVYLCASGGNRAYEQYFGPGTRLTVT.

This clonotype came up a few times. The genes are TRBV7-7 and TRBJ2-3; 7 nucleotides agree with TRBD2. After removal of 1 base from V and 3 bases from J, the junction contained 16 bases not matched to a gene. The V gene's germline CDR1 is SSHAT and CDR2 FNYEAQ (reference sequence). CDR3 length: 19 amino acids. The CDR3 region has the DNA TGTGCCAGCAGCTTAGTCCCGGGGCTAGTGGGAGGGCATACAGATACGCAGTATTTT. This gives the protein CASSLVPGLVGGHTDTQYF.

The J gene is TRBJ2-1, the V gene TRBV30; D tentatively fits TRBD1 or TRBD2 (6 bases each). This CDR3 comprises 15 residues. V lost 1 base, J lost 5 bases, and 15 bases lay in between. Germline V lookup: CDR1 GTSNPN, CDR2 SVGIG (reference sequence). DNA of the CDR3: TGTGCCTGGAGTGGGTTCCCGGGGGCCGACAATGAGCAGTTCTTC. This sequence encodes CAWSGFPGADNEQFF.

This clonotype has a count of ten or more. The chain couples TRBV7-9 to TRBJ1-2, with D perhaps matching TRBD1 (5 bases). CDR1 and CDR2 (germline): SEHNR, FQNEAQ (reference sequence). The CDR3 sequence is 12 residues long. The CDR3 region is CAGRGGPYGYTF. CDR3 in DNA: TGTGCTGGCCGGGGGGGACCCTATGGCTACACCTTC.

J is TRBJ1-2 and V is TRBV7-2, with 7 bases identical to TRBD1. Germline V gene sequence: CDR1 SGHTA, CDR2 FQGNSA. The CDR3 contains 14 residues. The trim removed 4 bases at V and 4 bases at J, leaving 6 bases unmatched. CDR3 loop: CASSSQGFGYGYTF. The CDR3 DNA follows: TGTGCCAGCAGCTCACAGGGGTTCGGCTATGGCTACACCTTC.

The CDR3: CASSLVSSGGPSTDTQYF. In DNA, the CDR3 is TGTGCCAGCAGCTTGGTGTCTAGCGGGGGACCTAGCACAGATACGCAGTATTTT. V usage is TRBV5-6 and J usage is TRBJ2-3; 10 bases align to TRBD2. The CDR3 has 18 residues. V was pared by 0 bases and J by 0 bases, with 7 bases of the junction left unmatched. Germline-derived CDR1 and CDR2 are SGHDT and YYEEEE.

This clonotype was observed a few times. Here the CDR3 DNA reads TGCAGCTCCGAAGGACAGGGAGGCACTGAAGCTTTCTTT. It encodes CSSEGQGGTEAFF. V usage is TRBV29-1 and J usage is TRBJ1-1; TRBD1 aligns across 8 bases. This CDR3 spans 13 amino acids. Losses at the gene ends were 8 bases for V and 4 bases for J; bases not matched to a gene: 9. Germline V gene data show CDR1 as SQVTM and CDR2 as ANQGSEA.

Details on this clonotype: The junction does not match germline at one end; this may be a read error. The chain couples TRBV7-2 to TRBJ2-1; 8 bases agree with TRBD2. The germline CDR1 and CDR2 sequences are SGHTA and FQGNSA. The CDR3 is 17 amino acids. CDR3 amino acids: CASSLRRAGGANNERFF. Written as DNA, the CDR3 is TGTGCCAGCAGCCTTAGACGGGCCGGGGGGGCAAACAATGAGCGGTTCTTC. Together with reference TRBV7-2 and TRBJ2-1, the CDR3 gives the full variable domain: GAGVSQSPSNKVTEKGKDVELRCDPISGHTALYWYRQSLGQGLEFLIYFQGNSAPDKSGLPSDRFSAERTGGSVSTLTIQRTQQEDSAVYLCASSLRRAGGANNERFFGPGTRLTVL.

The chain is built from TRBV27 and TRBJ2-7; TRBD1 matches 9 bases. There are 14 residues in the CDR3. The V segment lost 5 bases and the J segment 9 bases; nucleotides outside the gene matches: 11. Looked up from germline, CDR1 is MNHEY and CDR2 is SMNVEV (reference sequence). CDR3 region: CASSIGTGKGGQYF. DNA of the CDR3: TGTGCCAGCAGTATCGGGACAGGGAAAGGAGGGCAGTACTTC.

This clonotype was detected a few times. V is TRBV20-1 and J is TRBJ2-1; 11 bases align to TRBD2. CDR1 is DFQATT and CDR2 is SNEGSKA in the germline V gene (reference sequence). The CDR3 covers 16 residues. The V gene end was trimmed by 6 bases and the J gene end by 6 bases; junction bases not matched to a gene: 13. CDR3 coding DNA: TGCAGTGCCGAACTCCTTAGCGGGAGGGCCGGCAATGAGCAGTTCTTC. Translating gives CSAELLSGRAGNEQFF.

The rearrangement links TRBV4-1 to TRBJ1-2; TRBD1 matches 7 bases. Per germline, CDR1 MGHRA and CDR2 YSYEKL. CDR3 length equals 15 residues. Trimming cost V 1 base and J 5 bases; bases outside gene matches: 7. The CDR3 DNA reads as TGCGCCAGCAGCCAAGCGATTAGGGGGCAGTATGGCTACACCTTC. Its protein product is CASSQAIRGQYGYTF.

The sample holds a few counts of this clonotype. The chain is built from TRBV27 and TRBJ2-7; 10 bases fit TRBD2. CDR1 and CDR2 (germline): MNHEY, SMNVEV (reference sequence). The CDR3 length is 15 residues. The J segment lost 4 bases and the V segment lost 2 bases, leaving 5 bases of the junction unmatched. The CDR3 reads CASSLITSGMYEQYF. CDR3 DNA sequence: TGTGCCAGCAGTTTAATAACTAGCGGGATGTACGAGCAGTACTTC.

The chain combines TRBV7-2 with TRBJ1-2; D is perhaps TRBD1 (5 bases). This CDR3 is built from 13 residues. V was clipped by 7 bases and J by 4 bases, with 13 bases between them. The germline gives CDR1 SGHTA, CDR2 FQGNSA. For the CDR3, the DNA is TGTGCCAGCAACGGGGCAGGCAGCTATGGCTACACCTTC. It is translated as CASNGAGSYGYTF.

The CDR3 loop is CASSLGGDGEAFF. In DNA, the CDR3 is TGTGCCAGCAGCTTGGGGGGGGACGGTGAAGCTTTCTTT. The chain combines TRBV7-3 with TRBJ1-1, with a weak D call TRBD1 (5 bases). In germline, CDR1 is SGHTA, CDR2 FQGTGA. This CDR3 comprises 13 residues. Trimming left V 3 bases short and J 7 bases short, with 12 bases between.

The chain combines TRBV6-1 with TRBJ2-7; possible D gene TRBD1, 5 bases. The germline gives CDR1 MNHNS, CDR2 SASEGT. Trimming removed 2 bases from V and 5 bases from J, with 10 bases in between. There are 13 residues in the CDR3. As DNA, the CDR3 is TGTGCCAGCAGTGAACGACAAGGGGACGAGCAGTACTTC. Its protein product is CASSERQGDEQYF.

The CDR3 DNA follows: TGCAGTGCCTCAAGGGCGGGGGCTGGGGCGTTATACAATGAGCAGTTCTTC. Translation gives CSASRAGAGALYNEQFF. V usage is TRBV20-1 and J usage is TRBJ2-1, with D perhaps matching TRBD2 (7 bases). CDR1 and CDR2 (germline): DFQATT, SNEGSKA (reference sequence). Trimming pared 6 bases from V and 4 bases from J, leaving 25 bases between. The CDR3 is made up of 17 amino acids.

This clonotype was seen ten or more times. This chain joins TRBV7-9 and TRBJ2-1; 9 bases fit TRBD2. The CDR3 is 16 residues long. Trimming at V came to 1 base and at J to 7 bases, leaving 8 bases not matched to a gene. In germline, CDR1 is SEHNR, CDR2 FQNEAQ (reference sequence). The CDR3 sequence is CASSLGRLAEPNEQFF. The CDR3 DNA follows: TGTGCCAGCAGCTTAGGTAGACTAGCGGAGCCTAATGAGCAGTTCTTC.

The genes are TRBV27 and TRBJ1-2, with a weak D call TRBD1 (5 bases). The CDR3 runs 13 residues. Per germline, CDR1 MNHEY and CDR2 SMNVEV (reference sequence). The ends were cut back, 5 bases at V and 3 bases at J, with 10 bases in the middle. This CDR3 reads CASSRGVDYGYTF. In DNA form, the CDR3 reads TGTGCCAGCAGTAGAGGGGTAGACTATGGCTACACCTTC.

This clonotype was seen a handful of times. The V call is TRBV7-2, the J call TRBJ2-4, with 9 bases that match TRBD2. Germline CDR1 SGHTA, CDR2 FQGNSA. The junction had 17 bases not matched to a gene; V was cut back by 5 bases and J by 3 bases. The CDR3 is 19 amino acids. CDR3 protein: CASSLAGSGRNWDKNIQYF. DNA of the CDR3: TGTGCCAGCAGCCTGGCGGGTAGCGGGAGAAATTGGGACAAAAACATTCAGTACTTC.

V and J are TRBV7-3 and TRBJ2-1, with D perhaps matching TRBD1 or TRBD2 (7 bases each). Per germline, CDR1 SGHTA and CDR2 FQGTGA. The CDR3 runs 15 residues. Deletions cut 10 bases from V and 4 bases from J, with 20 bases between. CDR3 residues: CATTIPRGGYNEQFF. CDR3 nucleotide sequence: TGTGCCACCACCATCCCCAGGGGGGGGTACAATGAGCAGTTCTTC.

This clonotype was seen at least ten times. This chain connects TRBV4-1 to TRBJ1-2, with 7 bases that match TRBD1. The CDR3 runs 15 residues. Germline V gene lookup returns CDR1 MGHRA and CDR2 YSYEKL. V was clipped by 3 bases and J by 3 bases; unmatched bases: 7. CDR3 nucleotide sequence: TGCGCCAGCAGCCATTATCAGGGGGTATACTATGGCTACACCTTC. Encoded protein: CASSHYQGVYYGYTF.

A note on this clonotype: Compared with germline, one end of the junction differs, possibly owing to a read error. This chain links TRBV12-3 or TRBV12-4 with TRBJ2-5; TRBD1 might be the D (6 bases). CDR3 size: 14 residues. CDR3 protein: CASSLAPGAEIQYF. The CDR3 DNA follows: TGTGCCAGCAGTTTAGCCCCAGGGGCAGAGATCCAGTACTTC.

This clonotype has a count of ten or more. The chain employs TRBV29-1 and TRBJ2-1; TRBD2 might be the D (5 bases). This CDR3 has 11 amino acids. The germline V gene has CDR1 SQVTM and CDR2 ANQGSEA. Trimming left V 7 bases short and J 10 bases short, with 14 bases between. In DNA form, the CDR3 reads TGCAGCGATAGGACTTTAACGGAGCAGTTCTTC. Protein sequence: CSDRTLTEQFF.

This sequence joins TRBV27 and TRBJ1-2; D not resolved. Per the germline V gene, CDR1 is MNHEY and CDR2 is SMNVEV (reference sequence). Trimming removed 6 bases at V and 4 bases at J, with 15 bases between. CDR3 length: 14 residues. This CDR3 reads CASRAEFSSYGYTF. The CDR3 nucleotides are TGTGCCAGCAGGGCGGAATTTTCTAGCTATGGCTACACCTTC.